This T cell receptor (beta chain) emerged from a study of shared clonotypes between healthy human individuals. Points from the study as a whole: The study found about 5% of naive CD4 clonotypes shared across a handful of donors. Inspection by rarefaction showed sorted-subset sequencing to be incomplete despite large depth.

Trimming left V 5 bases short and J 4 bases short, with 14 bases between. Germline lookup yields CDR1 MNHEY and CDR2 SMNVEV (reference sequence). The CDR3 contains 14 residues. The protocol was immunoSEQ multiplex PCR, while the TCRdb copy is restricted to in-frame clones and leaves out a portion. The table includes about 380,000 clones, roughly 96% detected once. This clone was observed once. The antigen is not known. This TCR came from a man aged 25 to 45 in good health. V is TRBV27 and J is TRBJ2-5, with D unresolved. The specimen sequenced was memory CD8+ T cells sorted from blood. Subset denoted: CD45RO+ cells pooled with CCR7-negative TemRA cells. CDR3 sequence: CASSPSSLGETQYF. The CDR3 DNA follows: TGTGCCAGCAGTCCATCTAGTTTGGGAGAGACCCAGTACTTC.